These 28 T cell receptor beta chains came from one sample sequenced in a study of immune heterogeneity within non-small cell lung tumors. Using 32 V and 13 J primers, multiplex PCR amplified TCR beta CDR3. TCRdb re-analysed the multiplex PCR reads in MiXCR, keeping a single row per CDR3 protein. The repertoire has 21,000 or so distinct CDR3 sequences, around 30% of them found once; the top ten carry around 4%. Bulk tumor genomic DNA served as template, at around 600 ng per sample. Collection of several biopsies per primary tumor, spaced far apart, took place during surgery. Enrolled patients presented with newly diagnosed, previously untreated non-small cell lung cancer and underwent curative surgery. The sample was lung tumor tissue. These receptor sequences come from a man aged 40-55 years with non-small cell lung cancer.

The gene calls are TRBV19 and TRBJ1-4, with D possibly matching TRBD1 (6 bases). The CDR3 spans 13 residues. V was pared by 5 bases and J by 5 bases, with 9 bases between. Per germline, CDR1 LNHDA and CDR2 SQIVND (reference sequence). The CDR3 is CASSLGQNEKLFF. The DNA for the CDR3 is TGTGCCAGTAGTTTAGGACAGAATGAAAAACTGTTTTTT.

This clonotype was seen many times. The chain carries TRBV6-2 or TRBV6-3 and TRBJ2-2; D call uncertain. The CDR3 loop spans 12 amino acids. The V gene's germline CDR1 is MNHEY and CDR2 SVGEGT. Trimming pared 3 bases from V and 5 bases from J, leaving 4 bases between. CDR3 nucleotide sequence: TGTGCCAGCAGTTATGGGACCGGGGAGCTGTTTTTT. This codes for CASSYGTGELFF.

With regard to this clonotype: It may be a read error: a sequence one base away is much more abundant. The conserved final phenylalanine or tryptophan is absent from the CDR3, which likely points to a read error. The chain links TRBV15 to TRBJ1-2; D remains unclear. Germline V CDR1 and CDR2: LNHNV, YYDKDF (reference sequence). The CDR3 totals 14 residues. V lost 0 bases to trimming and J lost 4 bases, with 9 bases between them. The CDR3 DNA reads as TGTGCCACCAGCAGAGATCAAGGGCTCTATGGCTACACCTTA. Translation: CATSRDQGLYGYTL.

This clonotype has more than one count but fewer than ten. V gene TRBV20-1 combines with J gene TRBJ1-3; D may be TRBD1 (6 bases). Trimming shortened V by 6 bases and J by 4 bases, and 16 bases separated the two germline ends. The length of the CDR3 is 14 residues. Per the germline V gene, CDR1 is DFQATT and CDR2 is SNEGSKA (reference sequence). The CDR3 is CSALDSLSGNTIYF. As DNA, the CDR3 is TGCAGTGCCCTGGACAGTCTATCCGGAAACACCATATATTTT.

This clonotype was recorded at least ten times. The CDR3 DNA reads as TGTGCCATCAGGAAGGGAAACACTGAAGCTTTCTTT. Encoded protein: CAIRKGNTEAFF. The chain recombines TRBV10-3 with TRBJ1-1; D is unclear. The germline gives CDR1 ENHRY, CDR2 SYGVKD. Trimming pared 6 bases from V and 2 bases from J, leaving 7 bases between. The CDR3 loop spans 12 amino acids.

This clonotype was seen a few times. CDR3 sequence (DNA): TGCGCCAGCAGCCTGGGCTCGTCCGGGGGGGGAACTGAAGCTTTCTTT. It codes for CASSLGSSGGGTEAFF. V and J are TRBV5-1 and TRBJ1-1, with D possibly matching TRBD1 (5 bases). The length of the CDR3 is 16 residues. Trimming took 4 bases from V and 5 from J, leaving 21 bases between them. CDR1 and CDR2 (germline): SGHRS, YFSETQ.

Worth noting for this clonotype: With a much larger clone just one base away, this may be a read error. The chain links TRBV11-3 to TRBJ2-7; 8 bases agree with TRBD1. Per germline, CDR1 SGHNT and CDR2 YENEEA. V shed 4 bases, J shed 3 bases, and the junction held 5 bases outside the gene matches. The CDR3 runs to 14 residues. CDR3 amino acids: CASSCATGDYEQYF. Written as DNA, the CDR3 is TGTGCCAGCAGCTGTGCGACAGGGGACTACGAGCAGTACTTC.

This clonotype showed up just once. The V call is TRBV3-2, the J call TRBJ2-1; TRBD2, the table's D call, was not compared with the DNA. TRBV3-2 is noted as a pseudogene. This CDR3 contains 20 residues. The CDR3 DNA sequence: TGTGCCAGCAGCCGGGGAGGACCGGCTAGCGGGAGCTCTCGGTGCAATGAGCAGTTCTTC. Encoded protein: CASSRGGPASGSSRCNEQFF.

The table lists this clonotype with many counts. The V and J genes are TRBV7-9 and TRBJ2-7, with 12 bases lining up with TRBD2. V lost 5 bases and J lost 7; bases outside the gene matches: 9. The CDR3 length is 15 residues. Germline CDR1 and CDR2: SEHNR and FQNEAQ (reference sequence). The CDR3 region is CASSPSSGRAGEQYF. Here the CDR3 DNA reads TGTGCCAGCAGCCCCTCTAGCGGGAGGGCCGGTGAGCAGTACTTC.

Concerning this clonotype itself: A much larger clonotype is one base distant, so this may be a read error. J is TRBJ2-3 and V is TRBV12-3 or TRBV12-4; 10 positions agree with TRBD2. The CDR3 sequence is 14 residues long. V shed 10 bases and J 5 bases; nucleotides not matched to a gene: 9. This chain's CDR3 is CATTSGAGIDTQYF. CDR3 in DNA: TGTGCCACCACTAGCGGGGCGGGCATAGATACGCAGTATTTT.

This chain links TRBV10-3 with TRBJ2-1; unclear D gene. CDR1 is ENHRY, CDR2 SYGVKD, per germline. The CDR3 spans 12 residues. Trimming took 7 bases from V and 8 from J, leaving 12 bases between them. As DNA, the CDR3 is TGTGCCATCACAAATTATGCGGATGAGCAGTTCTTC. This encodes CAITNYADEQFF.

The chain is built from TRBV9 and TRBJ2-7, with 13 bases identical to TRBD2. Germline trimming cut 5 bases from V and 5 bases from J; bases unmatched to any gene: 10. Germline V gene data show CDR1 as SGDLS and CDR2 as YYNGEE. The CDR3 runs to 16 residues. The CDR3 reads CASSQRTSGGKDEQYF. CDR3 nucleotides: TGTGCCAGCAGTCAAAGGACTAGCGGGGGTAAGGACGAGCAGTACTTC.

The CDR3 region has the DNA TGTGCCAGCAGTGAAAGGCAGGGGAGCACTGAAGCTTTCTTT. Translation gives CASSERQGSTEAFF. The rearrangement uses TRBV6-1 and TRBJ1-1, with a possible D match to TRBD1 (6 bases). This CDR3 region has 14 residues. Trimming shortened V by 2 bases and J by 4 bases, and 11 bases separated the two germline ends. In germline, CDR1 is MNHNS, CDR2 SASEGT.

With respect to this clonotype: A much larger clone is a single base away; this may be a read error. The CDR3 reads CASRLTGGNSPLHF. CDR3 in DNA: TGTGCCAGCCGCTTGACAGGGGGCAACTCACCCCTCCACTTT. The chain links TRBV11-2 to TRBJ1-6; the match to TRBD1 covers 10 bases. Germline CDR1 and CDR2: SGHAT and FQNNGV. The CDR3 has 14 amino acids.

The rearrangement links TRBV4-2 to TRBJ1-3; weak D call: TRBD1 (5 bases). Germline values: CDR1 LGHNA, CDR2 YNFKEQ. Trimming stripped 3 bases from V and 3 bases from J, with 18 bases between. The CDR3 contains 17 residues. The DNA for the CDR3 is TGTGCCAGCAGCCACGTCGCCCCTGGGGGATATGGAAACACCATATATTTT. Translation: CASSHVAPGGYGNTIYF.

This chain joins TRBV7-2 and TRBJ2-5; D is possibly TRBD1 (5 bases). V lost 5 bases, J lost 5 bases, and 15 bases lay in between. CDR3 length equals 14 residues. Germline CDR1 reads SGHTA; CDR2 reads FQGNSA. CDR3 amino acids: CASSQPGSGETQYF. In DNA form, the CDR3 reads TGTGCCAGCAGCCAGCCAGGGTCAGGCGAGACCCAGTACTTC.

This clonotype came up many times. The chain has TRBV11-2 and TRBJ2-7; D is unclear. The CDR3 sequence is 14 residues long. Germline CDR1 reads SGHAT; CDR2 reads FQNNGV. The V gene lost 1 base and the J gene lost 8 bases, with 15 bases spanning the gap. The CDR3 reads CASSLGGTLTKQYF. The CDR3 bases are TGTGCCAGCAGCTTAGGAGGCACCCTGACGAAGCAGTACTTC.

This clonotype has only a few counts. The CDR3 region is CASSSGGLASTDTQYF. In nucleotides, the CDR3 is TGTGCCAGCAGCTCGGGGGGACTAGCGAGCACAGATACGCAGTATTTT. J is TRBJ2-3 and V is TRBV5-8; 10 bases match TRBD2. This CDR3 region has 16 residues. Germline-derived CDR1 and CDR2 are SGHTS and YDEGEE. V lost 3 bases and J lost 0; bases outside the gene matches: 4.

This clonotype was seen more than once but under ten times. The V gene is TRBV6-4, the J gene TRBJ2-1; the D is unclear. Germline V gene lookup returns CDR1 MRHNA and CDR2 SNTAGT. The V gene lost 5 bases and the J gene lost 0 bases, with 11 bases spanning the gap. The CDR3 has 15 residues. Written as DNA, the CDR3 is TGTGCCAGCAGTTATCTCCCTGACTCCTACAATGAGCAGTTCTTC. It translates to CASSYLPDSYNEQFF.

As regards this clonotype: One end of the junction is discordant with germline, which a read error may explain. The chain has TRBV30 and TRBJ2-5; the D is unclear. The CDR3 contains 15 residues. The germline gives CDR1 GTSNPN, CDR2 SVGIG (reference sequence). CDR3 in amino acids: CAWCVLAVTAETQYF. The CDR3 DNA reads TGTGCCTGGTGTGTATTGGCGGTGACGGCAGAGACCCAGTACTTC.

This clonotype has ten or more counts. This chain joins TRBV20-1 and TRBJ2-1; D not resolved. Trimming left V 3 bases short and J 5 bases short, with 20 bases between. Germline V lookup: CDR1 DFQATT, CDR2 SNEGSKA (reference sequence). This CDR3 region has 16 residues. CDR3 region: CSASDAGGSRHNEQFF. The CDR3 bases are TGCAGTGCTAGTGACGCCGGTGGTAGCAGACACAATGAGCAGTTCTTC.

As regards this clonotype: This may be a read error, as it is one base from a much larger clone. The rearrangement joins TRBV20-1 to TRBJ1-1; 10 bases match TRBD1. The V gene's germline CDR1 is DFQATT and CDR2 SNEGSKA (reference sequence). Trimming cost V 0 bases and J 10 bases; bases outside gene matches: 11. This CDR3 region has 15 residues. The CDR3 sequence: CSAREAGTGVHVAFF. The CDR3 DNA reads as TGCAGTGCTAGAGAAGCGGGGACAGGGGTTCACGTAGCTTTCTTT.

This clonotype showed up many times. The chain carries TRBV9 and TRBJ2-3, with 7 bases identical to TRBD2. From germline, CDR1 is SGDLS and CDR2 YYNGEE. There are 16 residues in the CDR3. With V trimmed by 4 bases and J by 5 bases, 13 bases remained unmatched. For the CDR3, the DNA is TGTGCCAGCAGCCCCATCGCGGGGGACCAACGAGATACGCAGTATTTT. This sequence encodes CASSPIAGDQRDTQYF.

This clonotype was seen a few times. The chain joins TRBV20-1 to TRBJ2-3, with TRBD2 as a possible D gene (5 bases). Trimming shortened V by 3 bases and J by 3 bases, and 16 bases separated the two germline ends. Germline V gene data show CDR1 as DFQATT and CDR2 as SNEGSKA (reference sequence). This CDR3 has 15 amino acids. CDR3 sequence (DNA): TGCAGTGCTAGCGTAACTAGAAAATCTACAGATACGCAGTATTTT. Translating gives CSASVTRKSTDTQYF.

Note on this clonotype: A much larger clone lies one base from this, so it may be a read error. The chain combines TRBV27 with TRBJ1-1; D call uncertain. The CDR3 length is 14 residues. Germline V CDR1 and CDR2: MNHEY, SMNVEV (reference sequence). The CDR3 sequence: CASSLNVVGVRALF. The CDR3 region has the DNA TGTGCCAGCAGTCTCAACGTGGTTGGGGTTAGAGCTTTATTT.

This clonotype showed up just a few times. V is TRBV20-1 and J is TRBJ2-1, with 8 positions matching TRBD2. V trimming: 2 bases; J trimming: 5 bases; junction bases outside the gene matches: 11. Germline-derived CDR1 and CDR2 are DFQATT and SNEGSKA (reference sequence). There are 16 residues in the CDR3. The CDR3 DNA sequence: TGCAGTGCTAGAAATTCGTTGACTAGCGCAAACAATGAGCAGTTCTTC. The encoded protein is CSARNSLTSANNEQFF.

Within the sample, this clonotype is medium-sized. This sequence joins TRBV2 and TRBJ2-7, with D possibly matching TRBD1 (6 bases). CDR1 and CDR2 from the germline V gene are SNHLY and FYNNEI. The CDR3 covers 14 residues. V was shortened by 2 bases and J by 2 bases, with 10 bases between the two germline ends. DNA for the CDR3: TGTGCCAGCAGTGAATGGGACACTGCCTACGAGCAGTACTTC. Its translation: CASSEWDTAYEQYF.

In this sample, this clonotype turned up many times. The rearrangement links TRBV14 to TRBJ2-7; D remains unclear. The V end lost 3 bases, the J end lost 4 bases, and 4 bases lay between the germline ends. The CDR3 has 11 residues. Germline assignment: CDR1 SGHDN and CDR2 FVKESK. CDR3 protein: CASSHGYEQYF. The CDR3 bases are TGTGCCAGCAGCCACGGGTACGAGCAGTACTTC.